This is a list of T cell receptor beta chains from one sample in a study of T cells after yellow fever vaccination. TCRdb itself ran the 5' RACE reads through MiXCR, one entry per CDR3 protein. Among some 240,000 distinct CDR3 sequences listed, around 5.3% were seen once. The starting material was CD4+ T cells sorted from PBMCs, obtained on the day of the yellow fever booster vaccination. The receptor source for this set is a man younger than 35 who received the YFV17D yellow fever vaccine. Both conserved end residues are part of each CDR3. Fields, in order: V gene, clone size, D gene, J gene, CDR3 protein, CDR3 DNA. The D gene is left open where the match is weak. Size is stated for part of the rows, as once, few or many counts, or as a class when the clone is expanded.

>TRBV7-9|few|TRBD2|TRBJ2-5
CASSPPGLAGKETQYF
TGTGCCAGCAGCCCGCCGGGACTAGCGGGGAAAGAGACCCAGTACTTC
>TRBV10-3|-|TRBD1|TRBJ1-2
CAIRAWQGANYGYTF
TGTGCCATCAGGGCCTGGCAGGGGGCTAACTATGGCTACACCTTC
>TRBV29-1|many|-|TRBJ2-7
CSVEGGGNSPYEQYF
TGCAGCGTTGAAGGGGGCGGAAACTCACCCTACGAGCAGTACTTC
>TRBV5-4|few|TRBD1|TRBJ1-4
CASSPNGGTVTEKLFF
TGTGCCAGCAGCCCGAATGGAGGGACAGTCACTGAAAAACTGTTTTTT
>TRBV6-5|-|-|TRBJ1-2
CASSSTKAGGYTF
TGTGCCAGCAGTTCCACTAAGGCTGGTGGCTACACCTTC
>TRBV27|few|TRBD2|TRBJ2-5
CASSSTSGGAGKTQYF
TGTGCCAGCAGTTCCACTAGCGGGGGGGCCGGGAAGACCCAGTACTTC
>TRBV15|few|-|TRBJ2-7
CATSREGASPYEQYF
TGTGCCACCAGCAGAGAAGGGGCCTCCCCCTACGAGCAGTACTTC
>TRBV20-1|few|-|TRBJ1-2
CSASILTGRVSYGYTF
TGCAGTGCTAGCATTTTAACTGGGCGGGTTAGCTATGGCTACACCTTC
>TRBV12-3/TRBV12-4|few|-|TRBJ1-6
CASNLQNNSPLHF
TGTGCCAGCAACTTGCAGAACAATTCACCCCTCCACTTT
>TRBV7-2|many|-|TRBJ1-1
CASSSDWEGTTEAFF
TGTGCCAGCAGCTCGGATTGGGAGGGTACCACTGAAGCTTTCTTT
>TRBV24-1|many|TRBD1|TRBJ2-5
CATSDHPATGRDQETQYF
TGTGCCACCAGTGACCATCCAGCGACAGGGCGTGATCAAGAGACCCAGTACTTC
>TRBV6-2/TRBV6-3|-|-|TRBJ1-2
CASRDPVSYTF
TGTGCCAGCAGGGACCCTGTGAGCTACACCTTC
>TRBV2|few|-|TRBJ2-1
CASPGGGRYNEQFF
TGTGCCAGCCCAGGGGGGGGCCGCTACAATGAGCAGTTCTTC
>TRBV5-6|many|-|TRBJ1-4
CASSSGQRGEKLFF
TGTGCCAGCAGCTCGGGACAACGTGGCGAAAAACTGTTTTTT
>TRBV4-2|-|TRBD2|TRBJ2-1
CASSLSTGTSGGDEQFF
TGTGCCAGCAGCCTCTCAACCGGGACTAGCGGGGGTGATGAGCAGTTCTTC
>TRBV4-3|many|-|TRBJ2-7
CASSQDREEQYF
TGCGCCAGCAGCCAAGATCGGGAAGAGCAGTACTTC
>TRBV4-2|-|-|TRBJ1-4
CASSQEGLVEAKLFF
TGTGCCAGCAGCCAGGAGGGCCTAGTCGAAGCAAAACTGTTTTTT
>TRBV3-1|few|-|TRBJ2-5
CASSQRWEETQYF
TGTGCCAGCAGCCAGAGGTGGGAAGAGACCCAGTACTTC
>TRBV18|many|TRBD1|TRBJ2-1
CASSPTGGKGNEQFF
TGTGCCAGCTCACCTACAGGGGGCAAAGGGAATGAGCAGTTCTTC
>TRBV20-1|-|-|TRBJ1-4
CSARDLRRANEKLFF
TGCAGTGCTAGAGATCTCAGGCGGGCTAATGAAAAACTGTTTTTT
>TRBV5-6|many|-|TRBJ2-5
CASSLLVTQRETQYF
TGTGCCAGCAGCTTGCTCGTGACACAGAGAGAGACCCAGTACTTC
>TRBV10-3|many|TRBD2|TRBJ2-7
CAISAGGFYYEQYF
TGTGCCATCTCCGCGGGGGGGTTTTACTACGAGCAGTACTTC
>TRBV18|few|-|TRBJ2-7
CASSPHWVDEQYF
TGTGCCAGCTCCCCCCACTGGGTGGACGAGCAGTACTTC
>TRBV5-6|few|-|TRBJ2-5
CASSLSKGSNAETQYF
TGTGCCAGCAGCTTGTCTAAAGGGAGCAATGCGGAGACCCAGTACTTC
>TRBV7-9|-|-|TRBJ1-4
CASSQDSRNEKLFF
TGTGCCAGCAGTCAAGACAGTAGGAATGAAAAACTGTTTTTT